The next 27 T cell receptor beta chains were all read from a single sample in a study of cytomegalovirus exposure and HLA in healthy donors. The PCR made use of 60 Vbeta and 13 Jbeta primers. Sequencing used immunoSEQ multiplex PCR; TCRdb keeps in-frame clones, though not all of them. The data contain under 200,000 clones, 70% to 90% of them singletons. The sample comprised PBMCs. All receptors come from a man between 18 and 29 years old in good health and CMV-seropositive.

V usage is TRBV4-1 and J usage is TRBJ1-4, with D perhaps TRBD1 (5 bases). Germline V CDR1 and CDR2: MGHRA, YSYEKL. The CDR3 runs to 15 residues. Deletions cut 0 bases from V and 6 bases from J, with 11 bases between. CDR3 protein: CASSQDGRVDEKLFF. CDR3 coding DNA: TGCGCCAGCAGCCAAGACGGCAGGGTGGATGAAAAACTGTTTTTT.

This clone was detected a few times. This chain links TRBV27 with TRBJ1-5; 7 nucleotides match TRBD1. This CDR3 region has 16 residues. Germline V gene sequence: CDR1 MNHEY, CDR2 SMNVEV (reference sequence). The J segment lost 2 bases and the V segment lost 5 bases, leaving 9 bases of the junction unmatched. The CDR3 spells CASSPNSGGGNQPQHF. The CDR3 DNA sequence: TGTGCCAGCAGTCCAAACTCAGGGGGTGGCAATCAGCCCCAGCATTTT.

This clone was recorded once. This rearrangement joins TRBV5-4 to TRBJ1-1; perhaps TRBD1 as D (5 bases). Germline values: CDR1 SGHNT, CDR2 YYREEE (reference sequence). The CDR3 sequence is 14 residues long. V dropped 1 base and J dropped 1 base, with 8 bases sitting between them. CDR3 DNA sequence: TGTGCCAGCAGCTTGCCGACAGAGAACACTGAAGCTTTCTTT. It specifies CASSLPTENTEAFF.

For this clone: The junction shows a germline mismatch at one end, possibly a read error. The chain employs TRBV7-3 and TRBJ2-4; 7 bases align to TRBD1. Germline V gene sequence: CDR1 SGHTA, CDR2 FQGTGA. The CDR3 loop spans 15 amino acids. The CDR3, as DNA: TGTGCCAGCAGCTTAGAGGGGGCCCGGCCTAACATTAAGTACTTC. Translating it yields CASSLEGARPNIKYF.

V and J are TRBV27 and TRBJ2-2, with 7 positions matching TRBD1. V lost 10 bases to trimming and J lost 4 bases; unmatched junction nucleotides: 6. Germline V gene lookup returns CDR1 MNHEY and CDR2 SMNVEV (reference sequence). The CDR3 totals 13 residues. The CDR3 loop reads CATQGVRTGELFF. In DNA, the CDR3 is TGTGCCACCCAGGGGGTTCGCACCGGGGAGCTGTTTTTT.

This chain uses TRBV4-3 with TRBJ2-1; TRBD2 matches 10 bases. The CDR3 is made up of 16 amino acids. Germline V gives CDR1 LGHNA, CDR2 YSLEER. V lost 0 bases and J lost 4; bases outside the gene matches: 3. Here the CDR3 reads CASSQEELAGYNEQFF. As DNA, the CDR3 is TGCGCCAGCAGCCAAGAGGAACTAGCGGGGTACAATGAGCAGTTCTTC.

This sequence joins TRBV7-2 and TRBJ2-1; 10 bases agree with TRBD1. There are 15 residues in the CDR3. The V segment lost 4 bases and the J segment 2 bases; nucleotides outside the gene matches: 2. Germline loops: CDR1 SGHTA, CDR2 FQGNSA. The CDR3 sequence is CASSSDRGTYNEQFF. CDR3 nucleotides: TGTGCCAGCAGCTCGGACAGGGGGACCTACAATGAGCAGTTCTTC.

The chain is built from TRBV7-9 and TRBJ2-7, with 11 bases matching TRBD1. The CDR3 is made up of 16 amino acids. The V and J ends lost 5 bases and 7 bases, in that order; junction bases with no gene match: 13. Germline-derived CDR1 and CDR2 are SEHNR and FQNEAQ (reference sequence). For the CDR3, the DNA is TGTGCCAGCAGCGGGTCCCGGGACAGGGGGAGAGGGGAGCAGTACTTC. Amino acid sequence: CASSGSRDRGRGEQYF.

J is TRBJ2-1 and V is TRBV15; D may be TRBD1 (6 bases). CDR1 is LNHNV, CDR2 YYDKDF, per germline (reference sequence). Trimming pared 0 bases from V and 6 bases from J, leaving 12 bases between. CDR3 length equals 15 residues. CDR3 bases: TGTGCCACCAGCAGAGATGGGGGCAGTAGCAATGAGCAGTTCTTC. Its translation: CATSRDGGSSNEQFF.

The V and J genes are TRBV5-6 and TRBJ1-6; 8 nucleotides agree with TRBD1. J lost 8 bases, V lost 1 base, and 8 bases had no gene match. CDR1 is SGHDT and CDR2 is YYEEEE in the germline V gene. This CDR3 has 16 amino acids. The CDR3 DNA is TGTGCCAGCAGCTTGAGGGACAGGCCCGGGGATTCACCCCTCCACTTT. It translates to CASSLRDRPGDSPLHF.

This chain joins TRBV14 and TRBJ2-3; 8 bases map to TRBD2. CDR3 size: 16 residues. Germline assignment: CDR1 SGHDN and CDR2 FVKESK. Germline trimming cut 2 bases from V and 3 bases from J; bases unmatched to any gene: 7. The CDR3 DNA sequence: TGTGCCAGCAGCCAATTACCGGGACTAGGAACAGATACGCAGTATTTT. Protein sequence: CASSQLPGLGTDTQYF.

The chain combines TRBV4-1 with TRBJ1-1, with a weak D call TRBD1 (5 bases). Germline V lookup: CDR1 MGHRA, CDR2 YSYEKL. This CDR3 is built from 16 residues. With 4 bases removed from V and 3 bases from J, the gap between germline ends came to 18 bases. In nucleotides, the CDR3 is TGCGCCAGCAGCCCCCGGGACTCGTCGGTCGACACTGAAGCTTTCTTT. This translates into CASSPRDSSVDTEAFF.

J is TRBJ2-1 and V is TRBV15, with no clear D. V was pared by 3 bases and J by 10 bases, with 7 bases between. Germline CDR1 is LNHNV and CDR2 is YYDKDF (reference sequence). This CDR3 has 11 residues. This CDR3 is CATSRLREQFF. The CDR3 DNA follows: TGTGCCACCAGCAGGCTTCGGGAGCAGTTCTTC.

This chain links TRBV9 with TRBJ1-1; 9 bases map to TRBD1. Per germline, CDR1 SGDLS and CDR2 YYNGEE. The CDR3 is made up of 16 amino acids. Losses at the gene ends were 4 bases for V and 1 base for J; bases not matched to a gene: 8. The CDR3 bases are TGTGCCAGCAGCAGACCGGGACAGGGTGCGAACACTGAAGCTTTCTTT. It specifies CASSRPGQGANTEAFF.

This rearrangement joins TRBV2 to TRBJ1-2; 7 positions match TRBD1. V lost 8 bases, J lost 4 bases, and 4 bases stayed unmatched. Germline V gene sequence: CDR1 SNHLY, CDR2 FYNNEI. The CDR3 has 12 residues. CDR3 residues: CASAGQAYGYTF. The CDR3 DNA sequence: TGTGCCAGCGCTGGACAGGCCTATGGCTACACCTTC.

The J gene is TRBJ1-6, the V gene TRBV5-1; 7 bases line up with TRBD1. The CDR3 totals 15 residues. V shed 1 base, J shed 10 bases, and the junction held 8 bases outside the gene matches. Per the germline V gene, CDR1 is SGHRS and CDR2 is YFSETQ. CDR3 loop: CASSLSQGGESPLHF. CDR3 coding DNA: TGCGCCAGCAGCTTGTCCCAGGGGGGCGAATCACCCCTCCACTTT.

The V gene is TRBV4-3, the J gene TRBJ2-3, with TRBD1 as a possible D gene (7 bases). V dropped 0 bases and J dropped 5 bases, with 18 bases sitting between them. Germline V lookup: CDR1 LGHNA, CDR2 YSLEER. There are 17 residues in the CDR3. The CDR3, as DNA: TGCGCCAGCAGCCAAGACCAGGGGGACTCATGGGTAGATACGCAGTATTTT. Translated, it gives CASSQDQGDSWVDTQYF.

This clone was counted once. This chain joins TRBV2 and TRBJ1-1, with TRBD1 matching 8 bases. The CDR3 consists of 14 residues. The J segment lost 8 bases and the V segment lost 6 bases, leaving 11 bases of the junction unmatched. Looked up from germline, CDR1 is SNHLY and CDR2 is FYNNEI. The CDR3 DNA is TGTGCCAGCAGCCGTGACAGGGGCCGCGGGGAAGCTTTCTTT. Translating it yields CASSRDRGRGEAFF. The entire variable domain, with the rest obtained from reference TRBV2 and TRBJ1-1, is as follows: EPEVTQTPSHQVTQMGQEVILRCVPISNHLYFYWYRQILGQKVEFLVSFYNNEISEKSEIFDDQFSVERPDGSNFTLKIRSTKLEDSAMYFCASSRDRGRGEAFFGQGTRLTVV.

This chain uses TRBV13 with TRBJ2-2; 11 bases fit TRBD2. The CDR3 is 15 amino acids. Germline V lookup: CDR1 PRHDT, CDR2 FYEKMQ (reference sequence). The trim removed 5 bases at V and 4 bases at J, leaving 3 bases unmatched. In nucleotides, the CDR3 is TGTGCCAGCAGCAATAGCGGGGGGGGCACCGGGGAGCTGTTTTTT. Translated, it gives CASSNSGGGTGELFF.

The chain combines TRBV19 with TRBJ1-2; TRBD1 aligns across 7 bases. V shed 1 base, J shed 5 bases, and the junction held 4 bases outside the gene matches. Germline CDR1 is LNHDA and CDR2 is SQIVND (reference sequence). This CDR3 is built from 14 residues. The CDR3 is CASSIVTGDYGYTF. The CDR3 DNA sequence: TGTGCCAGTAGTATAGTAACAGGGGATTATGGCTACACCTTC.

The rearrangement links TRBV29-1 to TRBJ2-7; 7 bases agree with TRBD1. Germline loops: CDR1 SQVTM, CDR2 ANQGSEA. The CDR3 covers 11 residues. Germline trimming cut 7 bases from V and 2 bases from J; bases unmatched to any gene: 2. This CDR3 reads CSAGQAYEQYF. CDR3 nucleotides: TGCAGCGCCGGACAGGCCTACGAGCAGTACTTC.

This chain connects TRBV5-1 to TRBJ1-2; 7 nucleotides line up with TRBD1. The CDR3 loop spans 14 amino acids. V lost 0 bases to trimming and J lost 6 bases; unmatched junction nucleotides: 5. CDR1 is SGHRS, CDR2 YFSETQ, per germline. The CDR3 here is CASSLVGTVDGYTF. CDR3 DNA sequence: TGCGCCAGCAGCTTGGTGGGGACAGTCGATGGCTACACCTTC.

The V and J genes are TRBV7-6 and TRBJ1-5, with 7 bases lining up with TRBD1. The CDR3 totals 15 residues. Germline V lookup: CDR1 SGHVS, CDR2 FNYEAQ. V gave up 4 bases and J gave up 7 bases; unmatched junction bases: 10. The CDR3 bases are TGTGCCAGCAGCTCCCACGACAGGGAGGAACAGCCCCAGCATTTT. This encodes CASSSHDREEQPQHF.

This clone came up once. The V call is TRBV9, the J call TRBJ1-2, with D perhaps matching TRBD1 (5 bases). This CDR3 spans 14 amino acids. Between the trimmed V and J ends, which lost 4 bases and 3 bases, there was a span of 13 bases. Germline loops: CDR1 SGDLS, CDR2 YYNGEE. The CDR3 DNA sequence: TGTGCCAGCAGCCCCCCCGGGACTGACTATGGCTACACCTTC. It codes for CASSPPGTDYGYTF.

The rearrangement uses TRBV7-9 and TRBJ2-1; TRBD2 might be the D (5 bases). The CDR3 totals 14 residues. CDR1 and CDR2 (germline): SEHNR, FQNEAQ (reference sequence). V lost 5 bases and J lost 2, with 10 bases in between. In nucleotides, the CDR3 is TGTGCCAGCAGCCTCCCCGGGACCTACAATGAGCAGTTCTTC. Its protein product is CASSLPGTYNEQFF. The full variable domain, in which reference TRBV7-9 and TRBJ2-1 provide the parts outside the CDR3, is DTGVSQNPRHKITKRGQNVTFRCDPISEHNRLYWYRQTLGQGPEFLTYFQNEAQLEKSRLLSDRFSAERPKGSFSTLEIQRTEQGDSAMYLCASSLPGTYNEQFFGPGTRLTVL.

The chain employs TRBV7-6 and TRBJ1-6; the D gene is possibly TRBD1 (6 bases). The CDR3 is 16 amino acids. Trimming pared 5 bases from V and 4 bases from J, leaving 15 bases between. CDR1 is SGHVS, CDR2 FNYEAQ, per germline. The CDR3, as DNA: TGTGCCAGCAGCCCGAGAGAAACAGGGTATAATTCACCCCTCCACTTT. Encoded protein: CASSPRETGYNSPLHF.

V and J are TRBV7-9 and TRBJ2-3; TRBD2 agrees at 9 bases. V shed 5 bases, J shed 5 bases, and the junction held 8 bases outside the gene matches. CDR3 length equals 15 residues. Germline CDR1 SEHNR, CDR2 FQNEAQ (reference sequence). This chain's CDR3 is CASSRPSGVGDTQYF. Here the CDR3 DNA reads TGTGCCAGCAGCCGCCCTAGCGGGGTCGGAGATACGCAGTATTTT.